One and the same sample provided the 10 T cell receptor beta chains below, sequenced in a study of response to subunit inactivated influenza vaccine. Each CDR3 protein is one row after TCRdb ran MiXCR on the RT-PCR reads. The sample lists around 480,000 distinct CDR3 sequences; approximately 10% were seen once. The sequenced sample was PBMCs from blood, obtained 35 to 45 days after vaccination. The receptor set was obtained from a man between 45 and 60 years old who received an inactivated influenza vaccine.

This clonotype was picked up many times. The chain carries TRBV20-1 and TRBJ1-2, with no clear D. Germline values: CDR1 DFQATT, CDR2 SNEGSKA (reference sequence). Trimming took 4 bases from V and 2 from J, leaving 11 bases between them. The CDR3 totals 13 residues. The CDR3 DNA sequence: TGCAGTGCTAACAAGGAGACAAACTATGGCTACACCTTC. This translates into CSANKETNYGYTF.

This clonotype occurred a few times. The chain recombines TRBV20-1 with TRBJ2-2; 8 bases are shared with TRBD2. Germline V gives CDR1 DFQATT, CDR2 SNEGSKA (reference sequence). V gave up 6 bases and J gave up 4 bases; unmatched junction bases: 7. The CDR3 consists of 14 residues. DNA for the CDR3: TGCAGTGCGCCTGGACTAGCTGGCACCGGGGAGCTGTTTTTT. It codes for CSAPGLAGTGELFF.

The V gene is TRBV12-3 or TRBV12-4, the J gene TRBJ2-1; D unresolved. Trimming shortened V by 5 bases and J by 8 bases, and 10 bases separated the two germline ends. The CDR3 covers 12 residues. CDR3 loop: CASSELADEQFF. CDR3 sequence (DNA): TGTGCCAGCAGTGAGTTAGCAGATGAGCAGTTCTTC.

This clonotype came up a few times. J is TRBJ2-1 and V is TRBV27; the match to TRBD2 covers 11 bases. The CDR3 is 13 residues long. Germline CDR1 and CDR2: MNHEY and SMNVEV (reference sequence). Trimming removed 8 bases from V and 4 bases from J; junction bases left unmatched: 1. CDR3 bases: TGTGCCAGCGGGACTAGCGGTTACAATGAGCAGTTCTTC. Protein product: CASGTSGYNEQFF.

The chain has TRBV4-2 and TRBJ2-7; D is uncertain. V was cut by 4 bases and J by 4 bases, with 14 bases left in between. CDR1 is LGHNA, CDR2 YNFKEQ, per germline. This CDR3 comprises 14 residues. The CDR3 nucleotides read TGTGCCAGCAGCCCGTATACCATGATGTACGAGCAGTACTTC. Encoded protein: CASSPYTMMYEQYF.

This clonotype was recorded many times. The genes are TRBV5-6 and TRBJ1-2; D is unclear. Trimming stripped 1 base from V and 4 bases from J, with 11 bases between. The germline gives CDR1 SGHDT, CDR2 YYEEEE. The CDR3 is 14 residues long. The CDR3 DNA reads TGTGCCAGCAGCTTGACGGTTGGGGTCTATGGCTACACCTTC. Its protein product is CASSLTVGVYGYTF.

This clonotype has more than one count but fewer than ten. The CDR3 sequence is CSVELWPGGDSGPGANVLTF. Written as DNA, the CDR3 is TGCAGCGTTGAATTATGGCCAGGGGGCGATAGCGGCCCTGGGGCCAACGTCCTGACTTTC. This chain joins TRBV29-1 and TRBJ2-6, with 8 bases lining up with TRBD1. Germline CDR1 and CDR2: SQVTM and ANQGSEA. The ends lost 2 bases at V and 2 bases at J; junction bases unmatched: 17. The CDR3 consists of 20 residues.

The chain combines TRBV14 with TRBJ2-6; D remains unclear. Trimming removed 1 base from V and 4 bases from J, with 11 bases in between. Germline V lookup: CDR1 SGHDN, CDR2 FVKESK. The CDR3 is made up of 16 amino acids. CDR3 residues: CASSQGGQIGANVLTF. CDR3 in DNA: TGTGCCAGCAGCCAAGGCGGTCAGATAGGGGCCAACGTCCTGACTTTC.

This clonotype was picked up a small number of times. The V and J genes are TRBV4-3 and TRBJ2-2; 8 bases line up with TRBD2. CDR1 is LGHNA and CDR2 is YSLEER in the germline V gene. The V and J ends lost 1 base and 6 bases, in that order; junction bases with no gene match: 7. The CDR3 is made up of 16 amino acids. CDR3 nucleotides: TGCGCCAGCAGCCAAGGCCGGGAGGGTAAGGCCGGGGAGCTGTTTTTT. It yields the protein CASSQGREGKAGELFF.

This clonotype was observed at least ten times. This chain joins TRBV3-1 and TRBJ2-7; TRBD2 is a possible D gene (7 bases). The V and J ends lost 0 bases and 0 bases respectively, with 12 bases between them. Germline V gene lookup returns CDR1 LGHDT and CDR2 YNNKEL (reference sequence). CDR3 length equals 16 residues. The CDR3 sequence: CASSQETGRVSYEQYF. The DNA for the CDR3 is TGTGCCAGCAGCCAAGAAACAGGGAGGGTCTCCTACGAGCAGTACTTC.